Reported below is one TCR beta chain. Its specificity is unknown. The CDR3 is 13 residues long. Germline V gives CDR1 GTSNPN, CDR2 SVGIG (reference sequence). V was cut by 7 bases and J by 7 bases, with 17 bases left in between. This entry is derived from a study of blood T cell dynamics during melanoma immunotherapy. Clones were sequenced by immunoSEQ multiplex PCR, and TCRdb holds only the in-frame ones, with some missing. The table includes about 14,000 clones, roughly 94% detected once. Time point defined: pre-treatment baseline. Study findings and constraints: The most clonal sorted CD8+ subset, immune-effector cells, was closest to cell-free DNA CDR3 sequences.

The sample in question was effector memory CD8+ T cells from blood, obtained from a patient treated with checkpoint blockade. The origin of this receptor is a human donor with melanoma. This chain connects TRBV30 to TRBJ2-1, with D perhaps matching TRBD2 (6 bases). CDR3 amino acids: CALEGLLSNEQFF. The CDR3 DNA reads TGTGCCTTGGAGGGACTTCTGAGTAATGAGCAGTTCTTC.